This entry describes one T cell receptor beta chain. Its target is not known. The data derive from a study of T cell repertoires in cytomegalovirus infection. Points from the study as a whole: The study found HLA-C-restricted CMV-specific TCR beta clonotypes dominating the ex vivo response. Cumulative public TCR beta family frequency identified CMV carriers with the relevant HLA.

Via MiXCR, TCRdb re-called the reads, giving one row per CDR3 protein. This sample has 80,000 to 130,000 distinct CDR3 sequences, with 23% found just once. CDR3 length equals 15 residues. Germline V gene data show CDR1 as SGHAT and CDR2 as FQNNGV. The germline V and J ends were trimmed by 2 bases and 0 bases, with 5 bases remaining between them. The material sequenced was CD8+ T cells from PBMCs. The chain recombines TRBV11-2 with TRBJ2-6; D remains unclear. The receptor was derived from a human donor in good health (CMV status not recorded). Some clones in this sample may be carry-over from other donors' samples. The CDR3 nucleotides read TGTGCCAGCAGCTTATCGGACTCTGGGGCCAACGTCCTGACTTTC. Its translation is CASSLSDSGANVLTF.